This T cell receptor beta chain was captured in a study of blood T cell repertoires in COVID-19 (TCRdb year 2020). Looking at the study overall: Samples from collaborators originated in the United States, Italy and Spain and spanned both the acute and convalescent phases of COVID-19. The repertoires were released in a freely available public database intended as a resource for research on the immune response to SARS-CoV-2. The dataset comprised deeply sampled blood TCRbeta repertoires from subjects exposed to, actively infected with, or recovered from COVID-19. Samples came from the ongoing ImmuneRACE study (first 160 participants) plus 1,254 subjects from 6 global collaborators. Where available, HLA class I and class II types were taken from metadata supplied by the sample provider and were not determined by assay-based typing. The material from the prospective study consisted of cDNA or gDNA derived from T cells, B-cell-depleted T cells, or PBMCs. Sample metadata almost always included a de-identified subject ID, COVID-19 status, age in years and sex.

General findings and caveats noted by the study authors: The amount of clinical and demographic metadata varied by source and participant and was provided uncurated.

Notes on this clone: What antigen it recognizes has not been identified. No base qualities exist here, and no much larger clone lies one base off it.

TCRbeta CDR3 regions were amplified from genomic DNA using the immunoSEQ Assay, a bias-controlled multiplex PCR. Per the source publication's procedure: The number of nucleated cells in each sample was estimated from the amplification of reference gene primers within the assay. Sequence reads were collapsed and filtered to measure the absolute abundance of every unique TCRbeta CDR3 rearrangement. Productive Simpson clonality was computed per sample as the square root of Simpson's diversity index over productive rearrangements. TCRdb took this table from immuneACCESS and kept in-frame rearrangements with V and J called. Such tables lack part of the clones; where checked against another copy, unresolved V genes explain under half of the gap, and the rest is unexplained. V and J calls and clone size come straight from that table; D and trimming were deduced from the DNA. Within this sample are 90,000 to 150,000 clones, with roughly 79% of them counted one time only. The ten biggest clones cover around 9.3% of the sample.

The collaborating institutions used their own protocols to collect whole blood in K2EDTA tubes. Collaborator samples were shipped for TCRbeta analysis as frozen whole blood, isolated PBMCs, or DNA extracted from either sample type. From cysteine to phenylalanine, the CDR3 is 15 amino acids long. The CDR3 DNA has 45 bases and is translated from base 1. V gives up 3 bases and J gives up 4 bases, and the segment between their germline ends measures 16 bases. The germline V gene specifies MDHEN as CDR1 and SYDVKM as CDR2. In this chain, TRBV28 is recombined with TRBJ2-7; no D gene call is confident. This clonotype originated in a human donor in a cohort sampled during active COVID-19. The sample consisted of peripheral blood. The CDR3 protein is CASSFVAGPQYEQYF. The base sequence is TGTGCCAGCAGTTTCGTGGCAGGTCCCCAATACGAGCAGTACTTC.